This record concerns one TCR beta chain sequence. This specimen comes from a study of blood T cell repertoires in COVID-19. Study-wide context: Samples representing acute and convalescent COVID-19 were sourced from the United States, Italy and Spain. T cells, B-cell-depleted T cells, or PBMCs provided the cDNA or gDNA that served as material.

Profiled with immunoSEQ multiplex PCR; TCRdb holds only in-frame clones, not every one. Of roughly 300,000 clones in the sample, 87% were seen once. Participants, about 18 to 100 years old, spanned under 25 US areas. Before being deemed recovered, Cohort 3 donors had two negative PCRs, clearance, or symptom resolution. The CDR3 length is 15 residues. Germline V gene sequence: CDR1 MNHEY, CDR2 SVGEGT. J gave up 0 bases and V 5 bases, and 1 base lay outside the gene matches. Sequencing was done on a sample of PBMCs or T cells enriched from blood (not recorded which). The receptor was derived from a woman aged 25 to 39 who had recovered from COVID-19. The V and J genes are TRBV6-2 or TRBV6-3 and TRBJ2-2; 9 nucleotides align to TRBD2. The CDR3, as DNA: TGTGCCAGCAGTATAGCGGGGGCGAACACCGGGGAGCTGTTTTTT. Translated: CASSIAGANTGELFF.